A single sample is the source of the 3 T cell receptor beta chains below, sequenced in a study of identical twins. In TCRdb, the 5' RACE reads were re-called with MiXCR into one record per CDR3 protein. The sample yields about 900,000 distinct CDR3 sequences, over 9% seen once. These data also featured in a second study, about yellow fever vaccine responses in identical twins.

Sequenced: PBMCs. These receptors all come from a woman between 18 and 29 years old in good health.

This clonotype was found many times. This chain joins TRBV7-8 and TRBJ2-5, with D perhaps TRBD1 (5 bases). The germline V and J ends were trimmed by 5 bases and 0 bases, with 10 bases remaining between them. This CDR3 has 14 residues. Germline V gene sequence: CDR1 SGHVS, CDR2 FQNEAQ. The DNA of the CDR3 is TGTGCCAGCAGCCCGACAGTCAACCAAGAGACCCAGTACTTC. Translating gives CASSPTVNQETQYF. Complete variable domain (other parts from reference TRBV7-8 and TRBJ2-5): GAGVSQSPRYKVAKRGQDVALRCDPISGHVSLFWYQQALGQGPEFLTYFQNEAQLDKSGLPSDRFFAERPEGSVSTLKIQRTQQEDSAVYLCASSPTVNQETQYFGPGTRLLVL.

V gene TRBV4-2 combines with J gene TRBJ2-3, with 15 bases aligning to TRBD2. The CDR3 totals 19 residues. V gave up 4 bases and J gave up 0 bases; unmatched junction bases: 8. Germline CDR1 reads LGHNA; CDR2 reads YNFKEQ. The CDR3 bases are TGTGCCAGCAGCCCCTGGACTAGCGGGAGGGCCCCCAGCACAGATACGCAGTATTTT. Amino acid sequence: CASSPWTSGRAPSTDTQYF.

In its sample, this clonotype was seen a few times. As DNA, the CDR3 is TGTGCCAGCAGCTTAGGGGACAGGCCCCTTCATGAGCAGTTCTTC. This translates into CASSLGDRPLHEQFF. This chain connects TRBV7-3 to TRBJ2-1; TRBD1 matches at 8 bases. This CDR3 spans 15 amino acids. Trimming removed 2 bases from V and 8 bases from J; junction bases left unmatched: 8. Per germline, CDR1 SGHTA and CDR2 FQGTGA.